Listed here are 10 T cell receptor beta chains from one sample, sequenced in a study of shared clonotypes between healthy human individuals. Generated by immunoSEQ multiplex PCR, the TCRdb table keeps only in-frame clones and is missing some. The sample has 1,400,000 or so clones, around 98.5% seen once; the top ten hold roughly 0.36%. Sequences were obtained from naive CD4+ T cells sorted from blood. As for subset: CD45RA+ positively selected. Receptor source: a young man in good health.

V gene TRBV7-9 combines with J gene TRBJ1-5; TRBD1 might be the D (5 bases). Trimming stripped 5 bases from V and 4 bases from J, with 12 bases between. The CDR3 consists of 14 residues. Germline-derived CDR1 and CDR2 are SEHNR and FQNEAQ (reference sequence). CDR3 coding DNA: TGTGCCAGCAGCCGATCCGGGGGTAATCAGCCCCAGCATTTT. Translation: CASSRSGGNQPQHF. The full variable domain, with the rest looked up from reference TRBV7-9 and TRBJ1-5, is DTGVSQNPRHKITKRGQNVTFRCDPISEHNRLYWYRQTLGQGPEFLTYFQNEAQLEKSRLLSDRFSAERPKGSFSTLEIQRTEQGDSAMYLCASSRSGGNQPQHFGDGTRLSIL.

The chain is built from TRBV5-1 and TRBJ2-3, with D possibly being TRBD2 (6 bases). Trimming stripped 0 bases from V and 8 bases from J, with 7 bases between. CDR1 and CDR2 from the germline V gene are SGHRS and YFSETQ. The length of the CDR3 is 12 residues. As DNA, the CDR3 is TGCGCCAGCAGCTTGGGGGGACTTACGCAGTATTTT. This gives the protein CASSLGGLTQYF. The full variable domain, in which reference TRBV5-1 and TRBJ2-3 provide the parts outside the CDR3, is KAGVTQTPRYLIKTRGQQVTLSCSPISGHRSVSWYQQTPGQGLQFLFEYFSETQRNKGNFPGRFSGRQFSNSRSEMNVSTLELGDSALYLCASSLGGLTQYFGPGTRLTVL.

The chain is built from TRBV14 and TRBJ1-4; possible D gene TRBD1, 6 bases. V lost 2 bases to trimming and J lost 0 bases, with 16 bases between them. In germline, CDR1 is SGHDN, CDR2 FVKESK. The length of the CDR3 is 18 residues. This chain's CDR3 is CASSQQRQADSTNEKLFF. CDR3 DNA sequence: TGTGCCAGCAGCCAACAGCGACAGGCTGACTCAACTAATGAAAAACTGTTTTTT.

This rearrangement joins TRBV2 to TRBJ1-5; possibly TRBD1 for D (5 bases). Trimming stripped 7 bases from V and 5 bases from J, with 12 bases between. The CDR3 runs to 13 residues. Germline V gene data show CDR1 as SNHLY and CDR2 as FYNNEI. The CDR3 DNA sequence: TGTGCCAGCAACCTGGGACTGGATCAGCCCCAGCATTTT. The encoded protein is CASNLGLDQPQHF.

The rearrangement links TRBV18 to TRBJ2-2; 9 nucleotides match TRBD1. Germline CDR1 is KGHSH and CDR2 is LQKENI. The CDR3 covers 16 residues. The trim removed 2 bases at V and 4 bases at J, leaving 5 bases unmatched. DNA for the CDR3: TGTGCCAGCTCACCATCGGGACAGGGCGGCACCGGGGAGCTGTTTTTT. As protein: CASSPSGQGGTGELFF.

The V gene is TRBV5-6, the J gene TRBJ1-2; 11 nucleotides match TRBD1. CDR1 and CDR2 from the germline V gene are SGHDT and YYEEEE. V lost 4 bases and J lost 0; bases outside the gene matches: 8. The CDR3 runs to 17 residues. As DNA, the CDR3 is TGTGCCAGCAGCCGCCGGGACAGGGGGTGGACTAACTATGGCTACACCTTC. Encoded protein: CASSRRDRGWTNYGYTF.

The chain links TRBV10-1 to TRBJ2-2; no clear D. The CDR3 length is 13 residues. Germline V lookup: CDR1 WNHNN, CDR2 SYGVQD (reference sequence). Trimming took 2 bases from V and 7 from J, leaving 8 bases between them. Here the CDR3 DNA reads TGCGCCAGCAGTGAGGGGTTTAGCGGGGAGCTGTTTTTT. This codes for CASSEGFSGELFF.

To note about this clone: Other DNA sequences in the sample encode the same CDR3. The V call is TRBV11-2, the J call TRBJ2-1; D unresolved. The CDR3 spans 13 residues. Germline V gene sequence: CDR1 SGHAT, CDR2 FQNNGV. Trimming stripped 0 bases from V and 4 bases from J, with 4 bases between. CDR3 in amino acids: CASSLDLYNEQFF. Written as DNA, the CDR3 is TGTGCCAGCAGCTTAGATCTGTACAATGAGCAGTTCTTC. The whole variable domain, filled in from reference TRBV11-2 and TRBJ2-1, reads EAGVAQSPRYKIIEKRQSVAFWCNPISGHATLYWYQQILGQGPKLLIQFQNNGVVDDSQLPKDRFSAERLKGVDSTLKIQPAKLEDSAVYLCASSLDLYNEQFFGPGTRLTVL.

The rearrangement links TRBV12-1 to TRBJ2-3; the table's D gene call, TRBD2, was not cross checked with the DNA. TRBV12-1 is an annotated pseudogene. This CDR3 contains 16 residues. CDR3: CASSTSTSGRTDTQYF. In DNA, the CDR3 is TGTGCCAGCAGCACCTCGACTAGCGGGAGAACAGATACGCAGTATTTT.

The V gene is TRBV5-4, the J gene TRBJ2-7; TRBD2 is a possible D gene (5 bases). V lost 4 bases and J lost 4, with 18 bases in between. This CDR3 contains 15 residues. Per germline, CDR1 SGHNT and CDR2 YYREEE (reference sequence). The CDR3 region has the DNA TGTGCCAGCAGCGTCGGGGTACCGCCGTCATACGAGCAGTACTTC. This sequence encodes CASSVGVPPSYEQYF.